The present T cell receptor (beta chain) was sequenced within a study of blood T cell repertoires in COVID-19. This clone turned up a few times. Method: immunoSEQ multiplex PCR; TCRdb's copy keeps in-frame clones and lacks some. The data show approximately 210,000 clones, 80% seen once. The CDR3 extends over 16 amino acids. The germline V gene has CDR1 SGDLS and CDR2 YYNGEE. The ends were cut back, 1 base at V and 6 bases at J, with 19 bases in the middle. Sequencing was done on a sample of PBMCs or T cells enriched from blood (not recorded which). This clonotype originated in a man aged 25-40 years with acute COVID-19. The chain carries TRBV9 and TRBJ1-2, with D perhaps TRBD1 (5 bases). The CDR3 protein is CASSVLGTGGYNGYTF. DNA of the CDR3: TGTGCCAGCAGCGTACTCGGAACGGGGGGATACAATGGCTACACCTTC.